This TCR beta chain was sequenced during a study of T cells in narcolepsy. Study at large: Healthy controls were enrolled alongside patients with narcolepsy type 1 or type 2.

Profiled with immunoSEQ multiplex PCR; TCRdb holds only in-frame clones, not every one. Among tens of thousands of clones listed, approximately 80% were seen once. The CDR3 covers 15 residues. From germline, CDR1 is SGHAT and CDR2 FQNNGV. V was clipped by 5 bases and J by 1 base, with 15 bases between them. This sequence originates from a human donor with narcolepsy. The sequencing input was CD45RA- memory CD4+ T cells from PBMCs. The rearrangement uses TRBV11-2 and TRBJ2-7; TRBD2 is a possible D gene (6 bases). The CDR3 DNA is TGTGCCAGCAGCCAGGAGGGACTTCTTTCCTACGAGCAGTACTTC. Amino acids: CASSQEGLLSYEQYF. Using reference TRBV11-2 and TRBJ2-7 for the parts outside the CDR3, the full variable domain is EAGVAQSPRYKIIEKRQSVAFWCNPISGHATLYWYQQILGQGPKLLIQFQNNGVVDDSQLPKDRFSAERLKGVDSTLKIQPAKLEDSAVYLCASSQEGLLSYEQYFGPGTRLTVT.